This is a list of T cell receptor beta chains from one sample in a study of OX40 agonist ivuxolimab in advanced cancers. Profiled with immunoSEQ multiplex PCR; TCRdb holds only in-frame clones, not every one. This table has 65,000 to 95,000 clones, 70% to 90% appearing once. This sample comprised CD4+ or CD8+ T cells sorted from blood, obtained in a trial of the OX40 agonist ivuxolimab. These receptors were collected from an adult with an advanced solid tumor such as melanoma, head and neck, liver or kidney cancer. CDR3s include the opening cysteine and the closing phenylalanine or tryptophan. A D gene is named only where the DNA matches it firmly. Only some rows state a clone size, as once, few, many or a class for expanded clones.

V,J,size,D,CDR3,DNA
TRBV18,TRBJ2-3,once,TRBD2,CASSPKSGGASDTQYF,TGTGCCAGCTCACCGAAAAGCGGGGGAGCTTCAGATACGCAGTATTTT
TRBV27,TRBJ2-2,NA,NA,CASRGGGITGELFF,TGTGCCAGCAGAGGAGGGGGCATCACCGGGGAGCTGTTTTTT
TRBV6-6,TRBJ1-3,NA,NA,CASSPQSSGNTIYF,TGTGCCAGCAGCCCGCAGAGCTCTGGAAACACCATATATTTT
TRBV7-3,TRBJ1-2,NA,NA,CASSLSRTGKGGYTF,TGTGCCAGCAGCTTAAGTAGGACGGGAAAAGGAGGCTACACCTTC
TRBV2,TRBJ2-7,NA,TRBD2,CASTGLAAPYEQYF,TGTGCCAGCACCGGACTAGCGGCCCCCTACGAGCAGTACTTC
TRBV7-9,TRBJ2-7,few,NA,CASSHIPASSYEQYF,TGTGCCAGCAGCCACATTCCGGCGAGCTCCTACGAGCAGTACTTC
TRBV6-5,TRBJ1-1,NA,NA,CASNRQGSRAFF,TGTGCCAGCAACCGTCAGGGCTCACGGGCTTTCTTT
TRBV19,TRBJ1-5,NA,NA,CASSIRSVSGQPQHF,TGTGCCAGTAGTATCCGGTCTGTCTCAGGCCAGCCCCAGCATTTT
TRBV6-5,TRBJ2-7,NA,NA,CASSTVPGDYEQYF,TGTGCCAGCAGCACCGTCCCCGGAGACTACGAGCAGTACTTC
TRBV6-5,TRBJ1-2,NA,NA,CASSPGPIGGYTF,TGTGCCAGCAGCCCGGGACCCATAGGGGGCTACACCTTC
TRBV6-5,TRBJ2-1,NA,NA,CASSAGSHNEQFF,TGTGCCAGCAGTGCGGGGAGCCACAATGAGCAGTTCTTC
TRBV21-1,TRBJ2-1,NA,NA,CASSKTGTGVMRINEQFF,TGTGCCAGCAGCAAAACCGGGACAGGGGTCATGAGGATCAATGAGCAGTTCTTC
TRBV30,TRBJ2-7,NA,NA,CARQGSRENEQYF,TGTGCCAGGCAGGGCAGTAGGGAAAACGAGCAGTACTTC
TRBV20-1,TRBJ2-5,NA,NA,CSGGPETQYF,TGCAGTGGGGGGCCGGAGACCCAGTACTTC
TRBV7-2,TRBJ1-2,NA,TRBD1,CASSSGQGRGGYTF,TGTGCCAGCAGCTCAGGACAGGGGAGGGGTGGCTACACCTTC
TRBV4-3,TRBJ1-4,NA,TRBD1,CASSQDWDRSLNEKLFF,TGCGCCAGCAGCCAAGATTGGGACAGATCGCTAAATGAAAAACTGTTTTTT
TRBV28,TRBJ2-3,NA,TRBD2,CASSSGGHGTDTQYF,TGTGCCAGCAGTTCGGGGGGGCATGGCACAGATACGCAGTATTTT
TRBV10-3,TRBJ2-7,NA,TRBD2,CAISGGRLAGLYEQYF,TGTGCCATCAGTGGGGGTCGACTAGCGGGGCTGTACGAGCAGTACTTC
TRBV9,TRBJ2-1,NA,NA,CASSVAVSSYNEQFF,TGTGCCAGCAGCGTAGCGGTTAGCTCCTACAATGAGCAGTTCTTC
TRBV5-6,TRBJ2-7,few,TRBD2,CASSPTIGGFVEQYF,TGTGCCAGCAGCCCGACCATCGGGGGGTTCGTCGAGCAGTACTTC
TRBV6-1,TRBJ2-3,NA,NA,CASRASTDTQYF,TGTGCCAGCAGAGCTAGCACAGATACGCAGTATTTT
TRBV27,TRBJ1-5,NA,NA,CASSLLGRGTQHF,TGTGCCAGCAGTTTATTAGGAAGGGGGACCCAGCATTTT
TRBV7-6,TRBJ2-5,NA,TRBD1,CASSLGAGGPQETQYF,TGTGCCAGCAGCTTAGGGGCAGGGGGACCCCAAGAGACCCAGTACTTC
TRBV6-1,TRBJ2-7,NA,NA,CASAGSYEQYF,TGTGCCAGCGCCGGGTCCTACGAGCAGTACTTC
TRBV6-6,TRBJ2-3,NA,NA,CASSSPLADTQYF,TGTGCCAGCAGTTCCCCCCTGGCAGATACGCAGTATTTT
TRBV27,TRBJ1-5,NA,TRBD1,CASSLYGTGNQPQHF,TGTGCCAGCAGTTTATATGGGACAGGGAATCAGCCCCAGCATTTT
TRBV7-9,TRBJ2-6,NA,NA,CASSQGRDSGANVLTF,TGTGCCAGCAGCCAAGGACGGGACTCTGGGGCCAACGTCCTGACTTTC
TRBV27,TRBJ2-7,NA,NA,CASSFYHRDSNSYEQYF,TGTGCCAGCAGTTTTTACCACCGGGACTCCAACTCCTACGAGCAGTACTTC
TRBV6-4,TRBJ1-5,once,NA,CASSETTGANQPQHF,TGTGCCAGCAGTGAAACAACCGGGGCCAATCAGCCCCAGCATTTT
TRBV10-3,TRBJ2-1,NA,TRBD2,CAIRDGTSGSNEQFF,TGTGCCATCAGGGACGGGACTAGCGGGAGCAATGAGCAGTTCTTC
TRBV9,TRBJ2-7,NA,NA,CASSAGDGWPTEQYF,TGTGCCAGCAGCGCCGGGGACGGATGGCCAACCGAGCAGTACTTC
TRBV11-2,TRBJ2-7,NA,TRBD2,CASRSPGGQGGKEQYF,TGTGCCAGCAGATCTCCGGGTGGGCAGGGAGGGAAAGAGCAGTACTTC
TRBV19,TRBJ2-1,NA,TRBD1,CASMGQGAYNEQFF,TGTGCCAGTATGGGACAGGGGGCCTACAATGAGCAGTTCTTC
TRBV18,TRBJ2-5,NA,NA,CASSPPIQRETQYF,TGTGCCAGCTCACCTCCGATTCAGCGTGAGACCCAGTACTTC
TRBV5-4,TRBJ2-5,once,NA,CASSLGQRQETQYF,TGTGCCAGCAGCTTAGGACAGAGACAAGAGACCCAGTACTTC
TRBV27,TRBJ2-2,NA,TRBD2,CASSLRGEQLFF,TGTGCCAGCAGTTTACGGGGGGAACAGCTGTTTTTT
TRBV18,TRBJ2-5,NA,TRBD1,CASSPLDRDETQYF,TGTGCCAGCTCACCCCTGGACAGGGATGAGACCCAGTACTTC
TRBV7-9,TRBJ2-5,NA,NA,CASSSQGGETQYF,TGTGCCAGCAGCTCGCAGGGGGGGGAGACCCAGTACTTC
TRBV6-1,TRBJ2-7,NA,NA,CASRERDTYEQYF,TGTGCCAGCCGAGAGAGGGACACCTACGAGCAGTACTTC
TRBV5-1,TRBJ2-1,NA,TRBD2,CASSFSLAGVEQFF,TGCGCCAGCAGCTTCTCACTAGCGGGAGTTGAGCAGTTCTTC
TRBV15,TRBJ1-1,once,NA,CATSSGGTWGNTEAFF,TGTGCCACCAGCAGTGGTGGGACTTGGGGGAACACTGAAGCTTTCTTT
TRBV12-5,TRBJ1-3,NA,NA,CASGFPAAIGNTIYF,TGTGCTAGTGGTTTCCCGGCTGCCATTGGAAACACCATATATTTT
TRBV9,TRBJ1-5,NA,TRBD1,CASSPPRPGQGQEQPQHF,TGTGCCAGCAGCCCCCCGAGGCCGGGACAGGGGCAGGAACAGCCCCAGCATTTT
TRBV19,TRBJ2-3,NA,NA,CASSIRQGGDTQYF,TGTGCCAGTAGTATCCGCCAAGGTGGAGATACGCAGTATTTT
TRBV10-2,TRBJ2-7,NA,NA,CASGLTYEQYF,TGCGCCAGCGGATTGACTTACGAGCAGTACTTC
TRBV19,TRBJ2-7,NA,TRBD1,CASSIRQGVSEQYF,TGTGCCAGTAGTATTAGACAGGGAGTAAGCGAGCAGTACTTC
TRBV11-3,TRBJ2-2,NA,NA,CASSPEAYSNTGELFF,TGTGCCAGCAGCCCAGAGGCCTATTCGAACACCGGGGAGCTGTTTTTT
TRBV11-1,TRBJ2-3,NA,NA,CASSLRGRDTQYF,TGTGCCAGCAGCTTACGAGGTAGAGATACGCAGTATTTT
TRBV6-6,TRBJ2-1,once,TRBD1,CASRGTVSEQFF,TGTGCCAGCAGAGGGACAGTCAGTGAGCAGTTCTTC
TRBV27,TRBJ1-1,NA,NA,CASKNGMNTEAFF,TGTGCCAGCAAGAACGGTATGAACACTGAAGCTTTCTTT
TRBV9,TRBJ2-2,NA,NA,CASSVVRGGGELFF,TGTGCCAGCAGCGTAGTGAGAGGCGGCGGGGAGCTGTTTTTT
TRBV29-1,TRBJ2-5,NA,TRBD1,CSVVQGFTTRGKQYF,TGCAGCGTTGTACAGGGGTTTACGACCCGTGGCAAGCAGTACTTC
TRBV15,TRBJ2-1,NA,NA,CATSRDEGGAETNEQFF,TGTGCCACCAGCAGAGATGAGGGGGGCGCGGAGACTAATGAGCAGTTCTTC
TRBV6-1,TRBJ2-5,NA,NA,CASSETFGGETQYF,TGTGCCAGCAGTGAAACCTTTGGGGGGGAGACCCAGTACTTC
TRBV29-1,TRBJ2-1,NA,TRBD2,CSTASGGNNEQFF,TGCAGCACCGCTAGCGGGGGTAACAATGAGCAGTTCTTC
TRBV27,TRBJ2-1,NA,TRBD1,CASSLSSGQGVPNEQFF,TGTGCCAGCAGTTTATCGTCGGGACAGGGGGTTCCCAATGAGCAGTTCTTC
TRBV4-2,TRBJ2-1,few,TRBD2,CATEKGTSGSIREQFF,TGTGCCACCGAGAAGGGGACTAGCGGGAGTATTAGGGAGCAGTTCTTC
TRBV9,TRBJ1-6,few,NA,CASSVDYRPLHF,TGTGCCAGCAGCGTAGATTATCGGCCCCTCCACTTT